The clone carrying this T cell receptor beta chain was seen many times. The entry originates in a study of T-cell reconstitution after alpha-beta-depleted transplantation in children. V lost 4 bases to trimming and J lost 2 bases, with 4 bases between them. The CDR3 totals 11 residues. CDR1 and CDR2 from the germline V gene are SGHRS and YFSETQ. Unique molecular identifiers were used to barcode this TCRbeta library. MiXCR, run by TCRdb on the PCR reads, gives a single entry per CDR3 protein. The table records around 240,000 distinct CDR3 sequences, 9.7% of them present only once. The gene calls are TRBV5-1 and TRBJ2-7; D unclear. The sequencing here drew on PBMCs from the stem cell graft donor, taken from the stem cell graft. The sequence was obtained from a human donor who donated a stem cell graft to a child with SCID. CDR3 sequence reads: CASSGTYEQYF. The CDR3 nucleotides read TGCGCCAGCAGCGGGACCTACGAGCAGTACTTC.